This is a list of T cell receptor beta chains from one sample in a study of human T cells and chemical hapten exposure. One entry per CDR3 protein results from TCRdb running MiXCR on the RACE reads. The sample lists 89,000 or so distinct CDR3 sequences, 5% to 8.5% occurring once. The starting material was whole blood, obtained in connection with sensitization to the hapten diphenylcyclopropenone (DPC). These receptors were collected from a woman in her twenties or thirties with alopecia areata. Some clones in this sample may be carry-over from other donors' samples. The CDR3 runs from the conserved cysteine through the conserved F or W. The D gene is left open where the match is weak. Clone sizes are given selectively: once, few, many, or a class where the clone is expanded.

few - TRBJ2-1 TRBV23-1 CASGLGGLLGTPYNEQFF TGCGCCAGCGGGTTAGGGGGGTTGCTAGGGACGCCCTACAATGAGCAGTTCTTC
- TRBD1 TRBJ1-5 TRBV12-3/TRBV12-4 CASSTIHRGGQPQHF TGTGCCAGCAGCACAATACACAGGGGTGGACAGCCCCAGCATTTT
many - TRBJ1-1 TRBV18 CASSHGRNTEAFF TGTGCCAGCTCTCATGGACGGAACACTGAAGCTTTCTTT
many - TRBJ1-2 TRBV6-1 CASSVQGINYGYTF TGTGCCAGCAGTGTGCAGGGGATAAACTATGGCTACACCTTC
few - TRBJ1-5 TRBV19 CASSIASPRLKSNQPQHF TGTGCCAGTAGTATAGCCTCCCCCCGACTGAAGTCTAATCAGCCCCAGCATTTT
- - TRBJ2-6 TRBV11-2 CASSLFQGTGANVLTF TGTGCCAGCAGCTTATTTCAGGGGACTGGGGCCAACGTCCTGACTTTC
- - TRBJ1-4 TRBV2 CASSPIQGEKLFF TGTGCCAGCAGCCCCATACAAGGAGAAAAACTGTTTTTT
many - TRBJ1-1 TRBV5-4 CASSLGQKGTMNTEAFF TGTGCCAGCAGCTTGGGGCAGAAGGGGACCATGAACACTGAAGCTTTCTTT
many - TRBJ2-5 TRBV7-9 CASSLAGLPKETQYF TGTGCCAGCAGCTTAGCCGGACTACCGAAAGAGACCCAGTACTTC
many - TRBJ2-5 TRBV5-6 CASSSVGAKETQYF TGTGCCAGCAGCTCAGTCGGGGCAAAAGAGACCCAGTACTTC
many - TRBJ2-7 TRBV6-5 CASSTGTRYEQYF TGTGCCAGCTCTACCGGGACTCGCTACGAGCAGTACTTC
few - TRBJ1-5 TRBV12-3/TRBV12-4 CASSLGGGGQPQHF TGTGCCAGCAGTTTAGGTGGGGGCGGTCAGCCCCAGCATTTT
many - TRBJ2-3 TRBV3-1 CASSQDLGDRSSTDTQYF TGTGCCAGCAGCCAAGATCTCGGAGACAGGTCTAGCACAGATACGCAGTATTTT
- TRBD1 TRBJ1-2 TRBV6-5 CASSLQGGAHGYTF TGTGCCAGCAGTCTCCAGGGGGGAGCCCATGGCTACACCTTC
few - TRBJ2-1 TRBV29-1 CSVAQLRDNEQFF TGCAGCGTTGCCCAACTCCGAGACAATGAGCAGTTCTTC
few - TRBJ1-2 TRBV2 CASRGRVRVYGYTF TGTGCCAGCAGAGGACGGGTCCGTGTCTATGGCTACACCTTC
many TRBD2 TRBJ2-3 TRBV5-4 CASSSGLAGVRTDTQYF TGTGCCAGCAGCTCAGGACTAGCGGGGGTGAGGACAGATACGCAGTATTTT